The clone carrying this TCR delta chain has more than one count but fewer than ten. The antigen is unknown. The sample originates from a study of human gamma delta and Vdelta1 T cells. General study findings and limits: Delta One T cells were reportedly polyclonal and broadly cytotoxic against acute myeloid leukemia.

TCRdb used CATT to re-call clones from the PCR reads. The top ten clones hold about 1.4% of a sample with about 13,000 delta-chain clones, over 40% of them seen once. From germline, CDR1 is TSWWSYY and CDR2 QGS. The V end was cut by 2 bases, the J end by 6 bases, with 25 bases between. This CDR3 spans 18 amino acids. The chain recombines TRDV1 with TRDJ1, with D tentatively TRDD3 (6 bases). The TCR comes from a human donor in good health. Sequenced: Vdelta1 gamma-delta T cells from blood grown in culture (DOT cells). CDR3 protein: CALGEGGGTPRNWHKLIF. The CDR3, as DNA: TGTGCTCTTGGGGAAGGTGGGGGGACCCCCCGTAACTGGCATAAACTCATCTTT.